A selection of T cell receptor beta chains follows, all from one sample in a study of T cell responses to AZD1222 COVID-19 vaccine. Repertoires were generated with immunoSEQ multiplex PCR, while TCRdb's copy carries only in-frame clones and drops some. This sample has about 150,000 clones, with over 90% found just once. The sample here was peripheral blood, taken 28 days after the second AZD1222 dose. Source of these receptors: an adult who received the AZD1222 COVID-19 vaccine. CDR3s include the opening cysteine and the closing phenylalanine or tryptophan. Each record gives: D gene, V gene, J gene, clone size, CDR3 DNA, CDR3 protein. D genes are given only for firm matches. Size values are once, few and many counts, or a class for expanded clones, and some rows have none.

D: -
V: TRBV19
J: TRBJ1-2
size: once
DNA: TGTGCCAGTAGTATAGATTACGTCGAAACCTATGGCTACACCTTC
CDR3: CASSIDYVETYGYTF

D: -
V: TRBV5-1
J: TRBJ1-1
size: once
DNA: TGCGCCAGCAGCTTATGGGGGGCGAACACTGAAGCTTTCTTT
CDR3: CASSLWGANTEAFF

D: -
V: TRBV18
J: TRBJ2-5
size: -
DNA: TGTGCCAGCTCAATCGTCCAAGAGACCCAGTACTTC
CDR3: CASSIVQETQYF

D: TRBD1
V: TRBV27
J: TRBJ1-6
size: -
DNA: TGTGCCAGCAGTTACCGGGACAGCTATAATTCACCCCTCCACTTT
CDR3: CASSYRDSYNSPLHF

D: TRBD1
V: TRBV5-1
J: TRBJ1-2
size: -
DNA: TGCGCCAGCAGCTTGGGTTACGGGACAGGGGAAGGAAGAGGCTATGGCTACACCTTC
CDR3: CASSLGYGTGEGRGYGYTF

D: -
V: TRBV27
J: TRBJ1-2
size: -
DNA: TGTGCCAGCAGTCGCGGCGACTATGGCTACACCTTC
CDR3: CASSRGDYGYTF

D: -
V: TRBV5-8
J: TRBJ1-2
size: -
DNA: TGTGCCAGCAGCCGACGGGGAAAAGACTATGGCTACACCTTC
CDR3: CASSRRGKDYGYTF

D: -
V: TRBV2
J: TRBJ2-5
size: -
DNA: TGTGCCAGCAGTGCTTCCGGAGGGCTGGAGACCCAGTACTTC
CDR3: CASSASGGLETQYF

D: TRBD1
V: TRBV5-1
J: TRBJ2-3
size: -
DNA: TGCGCCAGCAGCTTCACCGGGACAGCGGCTGATACGCAGTATTTT
CDR3: CASSFTGTAADTQYF

D: -
V: TRBV9
J: TRBJ1-2
size: -
DNA: TGTGCCAGCAGCGCCCGCAACAGGGATGGCTACACCTTC
CDR3: CASSARNRDGYTF

D: -
V: TRBV4-1
J: TRBJ1-1
size: -
DNA: TGCGCCAGCAGCGTCCAGGACCTAGTGGCTGAAGCTTTCTTT
CDR3: CASSVQDLVAEAFF

D: TRBD2
V: TRBV3-1/TRBV3-2
J: TRBJ2-1
size: -
DNA: TGTGCCAGCAGTCCTCGCAGGGCGGGAGACCATGAGCAGTTCTTC
CDR3: CASSPRRAGDHEQFF

D: TRBD1
V: TRBV7-2
J: TRBJ2-1
size: -
DNA: TGTGCCAGCAGCTTAGTGGTGACAGGGGCGAATGAGCAGTTCTTC
CDR3: CASSLVVTGANEQFF

D: -
V: TRBV28
J: TRBJ2-7
size: -
DNA: TGTGCCAGCATTAGAGGGGGAGCCTCCTACGAGCAGTACTTC
CDR3: CASIRGGASYEQYF

D: -
V: TRBV30
J: TRBJ1-6
size: once
DNA: TGTGCCTGGAGTGTACGCGGGGGAAGTTCACCCCTCCACTTT
CDR3: CAWSVRGGSSPLHF

D: -
V: TRBV6-6
J: TRBJ1-5
size: -
DNA: TGTGCCAGCAGTTATTTGGGGCAGGGAAATCAGCCCCAGCATTTT
CDR3: CASSYLGQGNQPQHF

D: TRBD1
V: TRBV7-6
J: TRBJ2-5
size: -
DNA: TGTGCCAGCAGCTTAACCGGGACAGGGGGGTGGGAGACCCAGTACTTC
CDR3: CASSLTGTGGWETQYF

D: -
V: TRBV5-6
J: TRBJ1-1
size: few
DNA: TGTGCCAGCAGCTTGGACCGGGGCCTGGGCACTGAAGCTTTCTTT
CDR3: CASSLDRGLGTEAFF

D: -
V: TRBV6-5
J: TRBJ2-2
size: once
DNA: TGTGCCAGCAGTTACTCCTTTGGGGGTACCGGGGAGCTGTTTTTT
CDR3: CASSYSFGGTGELFF

D: TRBD2
V: TRBV5-1
J: TRBJ2-6
size: -
DNA: TGCGCCAGCAGCACGGGGGGTGGTGGGGCCAACGTCCTGACTTTC
CDR3: CASSTGGGGANVLTF

D: -
V: TRBV2
J: TRBJ2-2
size: few
DNA: TGTGCCAGCGGTACCGACAGCACTTCGGGCACCGGGGAGCTGTTTTTT
CDR3: CASGTDSTSGTGELFF

D: -
V: TRBV27
J: TRBJ2-2
size: -
DNA: TGTGCCAGCAGTGACCGGGACTCGAACACCGGGGAGCTGTTTTTT
CDR3: CASSDRDSNTGELFF

D: TRBD1
V: TRBV28
J: TRBJ2-7
size: -
DNA: TGTGCCAGCAGTTCGGACAGGGTAAGGTACGAGCAGTACTTC
CDR3: CASSSDRVRYEQYF

D: -
V: TRBV27
J: TRBJ1-1
size: -
DNA: TGTGCCAGCAGTACAGGAGGGGAAGCTTTCTTT
CDR3: CASSTGGEAFF

D: -
V: TRBV9
J: TRBJ2-2
size: -
DNA: TGTGCCAGCAGCCTTCAAAACACCGGGGAGCTGTTTTTT
CDR3: CASSLQNTGELFF

D: -
V: TRBV15
J: TRBJ2-1
size: -
DNA: TGTGCCACCAGCAGCTCCCCCAATGAGCAGTTCTTC
CDR3: CATSSSPNEQFF

D: -
V: TRBV5-8
J: TRBJ1-1
size: -
DNA: TGTGCCAGCAGCATGACTGCGAACACTGAAGCTTTCTTT
CDR3: CASSMTANTEAFF

D: -
V: TRBV6-5
J: TRBJ2-7
size: -
DNA: TGTGCCAGCAGTTACTCGGGCAAAGGCGAGCAGTACTTC
CDR3: CASSYSGKGEQYF

D: -
V: TRBV5-6
J: TRBJ1-2
size: -
DNA: TGTGCCAGCAGCCCTGGTACTAACTATGGCTACACCTTC
CDR3: CASSPGTNYGYTF

D: -
V: TRBV5-1
J: TRBJ2-1
size: -
DNA: TGCGCCAGCAGAGCAGAAGCCTCCTACAATGAGCAGTTCTTC
CDR3: CASRAEASYNEQFF

D: -
V: TRBV3-1/TRBV3-2
J: TRBJ1-1
size: -
DNA: TGTGCCAGCAGCCCCCGAAGGACGGCTAACACTGAAGCTTTCTTT
CDR3: CASSPRRTANTEAFF

D: TRBD2
V: TRBV9
J: TRBJ2-3
size: -
DNA: TGTGCCAGCAGCGCCCCCAGGGCGGGGGGAACAGATACGCAGTATTTT
CDR3: CASSAPRAGGTDTQYF

D: -
V: TRBV30
J: TRBJ1-6
size: -
DNA: TGTGCCTCGAAGTTACACCTAAATTCACCCCTCCACTTT
CDR3: CASKLHLNSPLHF